Following are 12 T cell receptor beta chains from one sample sequenced in a study of blood T cell repertoires in COVID-19. Sequencing used immunoSEQ multiplex PCR; TCRdb keeps in-frame clones, though not all of them. The sample has 35,000 to 50,000 clones, approximately 90% seen once. Sequencing input: peripheral blood. The receptors originated from a man in his fifties or sixties with active COVID-19.

The V and J genes are TRBV7-2 and TRBJ2-1, with D perhaps matching TRBD1 (5 bases). With 2 bases removed from V and 1 base from J, the gap between germline ends came to 9 bases. Germline V gene sequence: CDR1 SGHTA, CDR2 FQGNSA. This CDR3 contains 15 residues. The CDR3 loop is CASSLWGGSYNEQFF. DNA for the CDR3: TGTGCCAGCAGCTTATGGGGCGGATCCTACAATGAGCAGTTCTTC.

The chain joins TRBV5-1 to TRBJ1-4, with 8 positions matching TRBD1. The J segment lost 6 bases and the V segment lost 4 bases, leaving 5 bases of the junction unmatched. CDR1 SGHRS and CDR2 YFSETQ come from the germline V gene. The CDR3 runs 14 residues. The CDR3 is CASSDGQGDEKLFF. The CDR3 coding sequence is TGCGCCAGCAGCGACGGACAGGGAGATGAAAAACTGTTTTTT.

The chain recombines TRBV24-1 with TRBJ1-6; no firm D call. This CDR3 region has 16 residues. From germline, CDR1 is KGHDR and CDR2 SFDVKD. Trimming took off 8 bases at V and 0 bases at J, with 13 bases between the two ends. The CDR3 region has the DNA TGTGCCACCATGGGGTCAGGAGGCTCCTATAATTCACCCCTCCACTTT. Translating gives CATMGSGGSYNSPLHF.

V and J are TRBV3-1 (or the pseudogene TRBV3-2) and TRBJ2-1; 9 positions match TRBD2. V gave up 5 bases and J gave up 0 bases; unmatched junction bases: 2. The CDR3 spans 15 residues. CDR1 is LGHDT, CDR2 YNNKEL, per germline (reference sequence). The DNA of the CDR3 is TGTGCCAGCAGCAAAGCGGGGGGCTCCTACAATGAGCAGTTCTTC. This encodes CASSKAGGSYNEQFF.

The rearrangement links TRBV10-3 to TRBJ2-2; weak D call: TRBD2 (5 bases). V gave up 7 bases and J gave up 0 bases, with 9 bases separating them. The CDR3 extends over 14 amino acids. CDR1 and CDR2 from the germline V gene are ENHRY and SYGVKD. In nucleotides, the CDR3 is TGTGCCATCATTGCAGCGGCGAACACCGGGGAGCTGTTTTTT. It is translated as CAIIAAANTGELFF.

This chain links TRBV20-1 with TRBJ2-7; TRBD2 matches at 8 bases. The CDR3 runs 11 residues. In germline, CDR1 is DFQATT, CDR2 SNEGSKA (reference sequence). The chain's CDR3 is CRGASGFEQYF. For the CDR3, the DNA is TGCAGGGGGGCTAGCGGGTTCGAGCAGTACTTC.

V is TRBV3-1 (or the pseudogene TRBV3-2) and J is TRBJ2-1, with 9 bases matching TRBD1. V lost 4 bases to trimming and J lost 6 bases; unmatched junction nucleotides: 13. Germline V gene data show CDR1 as LGHDT and CDR2 as YNNKEL (reference sequence). This CDR3 has 17 residues. CDR3 region: CASSPIGRDRVGNEQFF. CDR3 coding DNA: TGTGCCAGCAGCCCTATAGGTCGGGACAGGGTAGGCAATGAGCAGTTCTTC.

The rearrangement joins TRBV28 to TRBJ1-5, with unresolved D. The germline V gene encodes CDR1 MDHEN and CDR2 SYDVKM. This CDR3 is built from 18 residues. Deletions cut 6 bases from V and 0 bases from J, with 21 bases between. The CDR3 spells CASSRDPSTDYSNQPQHF. The CDR3 DNA follows: TGTGCCAGCAGCCGCGACCCCTCTACAGATTATAGCAATCAGCCCCAGCATTTT.

In its sample, this clone ranks as medium-sized (0.01 to 0.1%). V gene TRBV19 combines with J gene TRBJ2-7; 8 nucleotides match TRBD1. Germline loops: CDR1 LNHDA, CDR2 SQIVND (reference sequence). Germline trimming cut 5 bases from V and 0 bases from J; bases unmatched to any gene: 6. The CDR3 is 15 amino acids. This CDR3 reads CASSPRDRFSYEQYF. The CDR3, as DNA: TGTGCCAGTAGTCCACGGGACAGGTTCTCCTACGAGCAGTACTTC.

This clone was recorded once. This chain links TRBV2 with TRBJ2-1, with 12 bases aligning to TRBD2. The CDR3 runs 16 residues. The ends lost 6 bases at V and 9 bases at J; junction bases unmatched: 12. CDR1 and CDR2 (germline): SNHLY, FYNNEI. This CDR3 reads CASSNPTSGSPAEQFF. The CDR3 DNA reads as TGTGCCAGCAGCAATCCGACTAGCGGGAGCCCGGCTGAGCAGTTCTTC.

V is TRBV30 and J is TRBJ1-6; D gene unclear. This CDR3 comprises 13 residues. The germline V gene has CDR1 GTSNPN and CDR2 SVGIG (reference sequence). The ends were cut back, 4 bases at V and 3 bases at J, with 7 bases in the middle. The CDR3 DNA reads as TGTGCCTGGACAGAAAGCTATAATTCACCCCTCCACTTT. Encoded protein: CAWTESYNSPLHF.

V and J are TRBV4-2 and TRBJ2-7; 10 bases are shared with TRBD2. Germline values: CDR1 LGHNA, CDR2 YNFKEQ. The CDR3 runs to 16 residues. J gave up 4 bases and V 1 base, and 7 bases lay outside the gene matches. The DNA for the CDR3 is TGTGCCAGCAGCCAAGGTACTAGCGGGAATGCTTACGAGCAGTACTTC. It encodes CASSQGTSGNAYEQYF.